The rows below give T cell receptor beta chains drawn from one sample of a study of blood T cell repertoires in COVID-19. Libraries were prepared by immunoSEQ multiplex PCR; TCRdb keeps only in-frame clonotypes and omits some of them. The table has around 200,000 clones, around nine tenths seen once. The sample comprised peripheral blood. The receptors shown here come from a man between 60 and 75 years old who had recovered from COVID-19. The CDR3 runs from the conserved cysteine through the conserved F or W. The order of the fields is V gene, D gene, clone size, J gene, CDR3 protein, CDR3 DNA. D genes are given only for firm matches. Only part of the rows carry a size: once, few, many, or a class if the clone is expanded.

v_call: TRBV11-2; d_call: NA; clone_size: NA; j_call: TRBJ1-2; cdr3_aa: CASSPNDNHGYTF; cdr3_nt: TGTGCCAGCAGCCCAAATGACAACCATGGCTACACCTTC
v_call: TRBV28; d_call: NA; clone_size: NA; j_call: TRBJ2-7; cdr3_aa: CASSEGLNYEQYF; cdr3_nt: TGTGCCAGCAGCGAAGGACTCAATTACGAGCAGTACTTC
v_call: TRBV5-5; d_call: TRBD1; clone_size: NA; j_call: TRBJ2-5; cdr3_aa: CASSGTGSETQYF; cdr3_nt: TGTGCCAGCAGCGGGACAGGGTCAGAGACCCAGTACTTC
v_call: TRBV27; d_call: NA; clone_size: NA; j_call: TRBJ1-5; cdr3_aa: CASSPQGYYQPQHF; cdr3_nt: TGTGCCAGCAGTCCCCAGGGGTATTATCAGCCCCAGCATTTT
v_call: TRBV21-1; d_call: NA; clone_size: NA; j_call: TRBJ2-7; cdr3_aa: CASSKPGLAGPYEQYF; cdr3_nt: TGTGCCAGCAGCAAACCGGGACTAGCGGGCCCCTACGAGCAGTACTTC
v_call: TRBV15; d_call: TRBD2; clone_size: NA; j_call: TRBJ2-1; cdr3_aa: CATSSPGLAGREQFF; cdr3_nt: TGTGCCACCAGCAGTCCGGGACTAGCGGGACGCGAGCAGTTCTTC
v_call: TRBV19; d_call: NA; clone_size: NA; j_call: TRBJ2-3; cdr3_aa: CASSIDPFSRGRVDTQYF; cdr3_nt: TGTGCCAGTAGTATAGATCCCTTTTCTAGGGGAAGGGTAGATACGCAGTATTTT
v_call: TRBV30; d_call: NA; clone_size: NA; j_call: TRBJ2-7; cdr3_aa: CAWSVGPTSEQYF; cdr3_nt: TGTGCCTGGAGTGTGGGCCCTACGTCCGAGCAGTACTTC
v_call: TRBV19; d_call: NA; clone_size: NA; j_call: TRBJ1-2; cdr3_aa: CASSMTASFYGYTF; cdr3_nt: TGTGCCAGTAGTATGACAGCTAGTTTCTATGGCTACACCTTC
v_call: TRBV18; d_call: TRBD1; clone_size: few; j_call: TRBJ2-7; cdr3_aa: CASSQAGTGGYEQYF; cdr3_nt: TGTGCCAGCTCACAGGCCGGGACAGGGGGGTACGAGCAGTACTTC
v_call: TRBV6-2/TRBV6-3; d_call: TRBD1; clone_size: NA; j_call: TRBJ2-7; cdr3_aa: CASSYHDRGYEQYF; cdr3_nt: TGTGCCAGCAGTTACCACGACAGGGGCTACGAGCAGTACTTC
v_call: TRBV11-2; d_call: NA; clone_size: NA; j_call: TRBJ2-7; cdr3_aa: CASSPFRSGSYEQYF; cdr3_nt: TGTGCCAGCAGCCCGTTCCGTAGCGGCTCCTACGAGCAGTACTTC
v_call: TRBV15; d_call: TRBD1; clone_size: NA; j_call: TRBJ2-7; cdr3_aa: CATSRGQGGSYEQYF; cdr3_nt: TGTGCCACCAGCAGGGGACAGGGGGGCTCCTACGAGCAGTACTTC
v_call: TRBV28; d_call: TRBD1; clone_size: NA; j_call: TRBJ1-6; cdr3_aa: CASKTGTGVISYNSPLHF; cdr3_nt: TGTGCCAGCAAGACCGGGACAGGGGTGATCTCCTATAATTCACCCCTCCACTTT
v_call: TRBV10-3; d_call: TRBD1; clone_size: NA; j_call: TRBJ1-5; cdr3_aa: CAIRQGTGGGQPQHF; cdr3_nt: TGTGCCATCAGGCAAGGGACAGGGGGCGGTCAGCCCCAGCATTTT
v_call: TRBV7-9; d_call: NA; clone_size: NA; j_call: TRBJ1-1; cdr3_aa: CASSLRPGNTEAFF; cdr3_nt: TGTGCCAGCAGCTTGAGGCCCGGGAACACTGAAGCTTTCTTT
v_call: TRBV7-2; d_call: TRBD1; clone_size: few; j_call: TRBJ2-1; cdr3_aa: CASSLNNRDRGSNEQFF; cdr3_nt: TGTGCCAGCAGCTTAAACAATCGGGACAGGGGATCCAATGAGCAGTTCTTC
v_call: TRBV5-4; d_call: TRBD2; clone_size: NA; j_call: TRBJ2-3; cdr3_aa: CASSSRSAGRTDTQYF; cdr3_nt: TGTGCCAGCAGCTCGCGTTCAGCGGGGCGCACAGATACGCAGTATTTT
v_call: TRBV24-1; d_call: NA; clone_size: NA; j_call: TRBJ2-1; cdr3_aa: CATSDRSSEQFF; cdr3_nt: TGTGCCACCAGTGATCGAAGCTCTGAGCAGTTCTTC
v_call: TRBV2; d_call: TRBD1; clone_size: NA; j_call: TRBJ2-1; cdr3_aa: CASSWRQGGNEQFF; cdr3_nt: TGTGCCAGCAGTTGGAGACAGGGGGGCAATGAGCAGTTCTTC
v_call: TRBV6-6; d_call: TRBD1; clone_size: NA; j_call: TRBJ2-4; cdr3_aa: CASSQTGALAKNIQYF; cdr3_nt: TGTGCCAGCAGTCAGACAGGGGCCCTAGCCAAAAACATTCAGTACTTC
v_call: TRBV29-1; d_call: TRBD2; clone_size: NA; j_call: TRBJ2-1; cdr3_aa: CSVEDLGLAASNEQFF; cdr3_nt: TGCAGCGTTGAAGATCTTGGACTAGCGGCCTCCAATGAGCAGTTCTTC
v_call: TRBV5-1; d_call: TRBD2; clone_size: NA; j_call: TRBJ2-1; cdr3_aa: CASSPPGLAGRDEQFF; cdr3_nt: TGCGCCAGCAGCCCACCGGGACTAGCGGGACGGGATGAGCAGTTCTTC
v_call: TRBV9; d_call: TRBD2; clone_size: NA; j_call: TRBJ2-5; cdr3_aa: CASSVRTSGGETQYF; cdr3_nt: TGTGCCAGCAGCGTTCGGACTAGCGGAGGAGAGACCCAGTACTTC
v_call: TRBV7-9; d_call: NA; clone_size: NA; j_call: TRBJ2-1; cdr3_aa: CASSRRGGPGDNEQFF; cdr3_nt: TGTGCCAGCAGCAGAAGGGGGGGCCCAGGGGACAATGAGCAGTTCTTC
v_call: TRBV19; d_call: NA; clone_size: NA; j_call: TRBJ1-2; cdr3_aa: CASSVAGSGGYTF; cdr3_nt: TGTGCCAGTAGTGTAGCAGGGTCCGGTGGCTACACCTTC
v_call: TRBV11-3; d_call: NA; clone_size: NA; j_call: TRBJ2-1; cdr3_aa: CASSFRASSYNEQFF; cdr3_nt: TGTGCCAGCAGCTTTAGAGCGAGCTCCTACAATGAGCAGTTCTTC
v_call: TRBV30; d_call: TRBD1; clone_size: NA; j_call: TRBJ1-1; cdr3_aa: CAWSAQGAEAFF; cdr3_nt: TGTGCCTGGAGTGCACAGGGGGCTGAAGCTTTCTTT
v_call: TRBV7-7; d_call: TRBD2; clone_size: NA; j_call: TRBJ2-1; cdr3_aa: CASSLGRGASYNEQFF; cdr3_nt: TGTGCCAGCAGCTTAGGGCGGGGGGCCTCCTACAATGAGCAGTTCTTC
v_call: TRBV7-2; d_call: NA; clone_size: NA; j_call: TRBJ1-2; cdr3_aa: CASSPQVSRGDYGYTF; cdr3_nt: TGTGCCAGCAGCCCTCAAGTTTCCCGGGGGGACTATGGCTACACCTTC
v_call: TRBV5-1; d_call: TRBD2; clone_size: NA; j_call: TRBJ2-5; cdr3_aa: CASKRAGGVSETQYF; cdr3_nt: TGCGCCAGCAAAAGGGCCGGGGGGGTTTCGGAGACCCAGTACTTC
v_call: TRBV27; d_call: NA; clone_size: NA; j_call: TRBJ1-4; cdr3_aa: CASSFNGATNEKLFF; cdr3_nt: TGTGCCAGCAGTTTCAACGGTGCAACTAATGAAAAACTGTTTTTT
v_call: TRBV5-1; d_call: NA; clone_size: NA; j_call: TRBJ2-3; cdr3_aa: CASAGRPSSTDTQYF; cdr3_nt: TGCGCCAGCGCTGGGAGACCTTCTAGCACAGATACGCAGTATTTT
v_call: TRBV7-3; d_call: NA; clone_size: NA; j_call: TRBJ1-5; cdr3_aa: CASSRQADQPQHF; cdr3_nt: TGTGCCAGCAGCCGACAGGCTGATCAGCCCCAGCATTTT
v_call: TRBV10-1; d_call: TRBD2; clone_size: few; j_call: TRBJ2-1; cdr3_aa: CASSDPGGANEQFF; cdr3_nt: TGCGCCAGCAGTGACCCGGGAGGGGCGAATGAGCAGTTCTTC
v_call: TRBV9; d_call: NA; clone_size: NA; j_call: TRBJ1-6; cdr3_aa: CASSVEAIGDPPLHF; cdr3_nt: TGTGCCAGCAGCGTAGAGGCGATAGGAGATCCACCCCTCCACTTT
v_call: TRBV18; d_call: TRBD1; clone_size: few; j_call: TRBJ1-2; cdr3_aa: CASSPGQDGYTF; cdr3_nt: TGTGCCAGCTCACCAGGACAGGATGGCTACACCTTC
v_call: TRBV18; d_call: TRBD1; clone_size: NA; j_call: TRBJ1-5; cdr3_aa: CASSRGTVDQPQHF; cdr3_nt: TGTGCCAGCTCACGCGGGACAGTCGATCAGCCCCAGCATTTT
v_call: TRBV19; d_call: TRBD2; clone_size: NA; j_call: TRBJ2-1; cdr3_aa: CASSIGGSGRLGYNEQFF; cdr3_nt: TGTGCCAGTAGTATAGGAGGTAGCGGGAGATTAGGGTACAATGAGCAGTTCTTC
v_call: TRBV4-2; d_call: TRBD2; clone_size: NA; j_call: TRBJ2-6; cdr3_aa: CASSRNPGTNPGANVLTF; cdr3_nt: TGTGCCAGCAGCCGAAACCCTGGGACTAATCCCGGGGCCAACGTCCTGACTTTC
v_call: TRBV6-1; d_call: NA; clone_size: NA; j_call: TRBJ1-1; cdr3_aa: CASSEAPLGNTEAFF; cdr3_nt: TGTGCCAGCAGTGAAGCCCCCCTCGGGAACACTGAAGCTTTCTTT
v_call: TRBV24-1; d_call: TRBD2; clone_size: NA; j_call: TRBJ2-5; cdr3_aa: CATSSGAGGRQETQYF; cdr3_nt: TGTGCCACCAGTTCAGGAGCGGGAGGGCGGCAAGAGACCCAGTACTTC
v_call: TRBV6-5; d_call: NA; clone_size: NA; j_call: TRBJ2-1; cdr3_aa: CASTKAGTYNEQFF; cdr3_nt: TGTGCCAGTACGAAGGCGGGGACCTACAATGAGCAGTTCTTC
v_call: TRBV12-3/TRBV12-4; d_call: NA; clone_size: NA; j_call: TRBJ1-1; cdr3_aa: CASSSRGAEAFF; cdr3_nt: TGTGCCAGCAGTTCCCGCGGGGCTGAAGCTTTCTTT
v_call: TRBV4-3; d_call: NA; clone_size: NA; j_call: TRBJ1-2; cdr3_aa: CASRPTGSYGYTF; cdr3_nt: TGCGCCAGCAGACCTACAGGGTCCTATGGCTACACCTTC
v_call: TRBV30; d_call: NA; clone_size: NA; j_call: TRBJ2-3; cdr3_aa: CAWSVSPDTQYF; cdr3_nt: TGTGCCTGGAGTGTCTCTCCAGATACGCAGTATTTT
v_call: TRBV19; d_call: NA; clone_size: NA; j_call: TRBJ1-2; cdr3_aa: CASSIPPGYYGYTF; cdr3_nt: TGTGCCAGTAGTATTCCCCCGGGATACTATGGCTACACCTTC
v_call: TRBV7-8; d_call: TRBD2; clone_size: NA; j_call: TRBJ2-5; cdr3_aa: CASRVAGVGETQYF; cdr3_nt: TGTGCCAGCAGAGTAGCGGGAGTGGGAGAGACCCAGTACTTC
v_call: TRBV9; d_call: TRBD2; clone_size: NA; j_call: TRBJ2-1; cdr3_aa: CVSSVLAGGLNEQFF; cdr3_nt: TGTGTCAGCAGCGTCTTAGCGGGGGGCCTCAATGAGCAGTTCTTC
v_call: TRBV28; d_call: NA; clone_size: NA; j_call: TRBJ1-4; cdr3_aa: CASSEPGGRRKKLFF; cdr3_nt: TGTGCCAGCAGTGAGCCGGGAGGGAGAAGGAAAAAACTGTTTTTT
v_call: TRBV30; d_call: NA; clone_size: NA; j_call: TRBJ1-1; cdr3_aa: CAWKGRTNTEAFF; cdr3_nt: TGTGCCTGGAAGGGGCGGACGAACACTGAAGCTTTCTTT
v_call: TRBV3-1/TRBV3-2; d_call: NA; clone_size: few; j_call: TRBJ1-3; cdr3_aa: CASSQEGAGGNTIYF; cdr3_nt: TGTGCCAGCAGCCAAGAGGGGGCTGGTGGAAACACCATATATTTT
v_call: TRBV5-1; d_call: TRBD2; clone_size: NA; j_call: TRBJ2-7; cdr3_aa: CASSLVLAGGPGHEQYF; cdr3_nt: TGCGCCAGCAGCTTGGTACTAGCGGGGGGCCCGGGACACGAGCAGTACTTC
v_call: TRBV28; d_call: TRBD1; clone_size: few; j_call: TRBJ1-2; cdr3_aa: CASSEGQGGYGYTF; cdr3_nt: TGTGCCAGCAGTGAGGGACAGGGAGGCTATGGCTACACCTTC